The 17 T cell receptor beta chains below come from one sample, sequenced in a study of blood T cells in healthy people across ages. Combining a sample-barcoded 5' primer with a J-beta primer mix, a second PCR ran for about 7 to 12 cycles. Via MiXCR, TCRdb re-called the 5' RACE reads, giving one row per CDR3 protein. The sample has about 800,000 distinct CDR3 sequences, roughly 64% seen once. The sequenced material came from blood. These receptors came from a man in his thirties or forties in good health.

The gene calls are TRBV7-2 and TRBJ2-1; weak D call: TRBD2 (5 bases). From germline, CDR1 is SGHTA and CDR2 FQGNSA. The CDR3 sequence is 14 residues long. The V gene lost 5 bases and the J gene lost 6 bases, with 14 bases spanning the gap. The CDR3 bases are TGTGCCAGCAGCCCGCGGACTCCGGGCAATGAGCAGTTCTTC. This translates into CASSPRTPGNEQFF. Full variable domain (remainder filled in from reference TRBV7-2 and TRBJ2-1): GAGVSQSPSNKVTEKGKDVELRCDPISGHTALYWYRQSLGQGLEFLIYFQGNSAPDKSGLPSDRFSAERTGGSVSTLTIQRTQQEDSAVYLCASSPRTPGNEQFFGPGTRLTVL.

Remarks on this clonotype: A much larger clonotype is one base distant, so this may be a read error. The chain links TRBV20-1 to TRBJ2-1, with D unclear. With 1 base removed from V and 9 bases from J, the gap between germline ends came to 7 bases. There are 11 residues in the CDR3. Germline V gene data show CDR1 as DFQATT and CDR2 as SNEGSKA (reference sequence). The CDR3: CSARGPVEQFF. The CDR3 bases are TGCAGTGCTAGAGGCCCCGTTGAGCAGTTCTTC.

Comments on this clonotype: A much larger clonotype is one base distant, so this may be a read error. This chain joins TRBV20-1 and TRBJ2-5, with D tentatively TRBD1 or TRBD2 (5 bases each). Germline V gives CDR1 DFQATT, CDR2 SNEGSKA (reference sequence). Between the trimmed V and J ends, which lost 4 bases and 4 bases, there was a span of 22 bases. The CDR3 is made up of 16 amino acids. The CDR3 region is CSATPGVGDRGETQYF. The CDR3 coding sequence is TGCAGTGCTACTCCTGGCGTCGGGGACCGGGGAGAGACCCAGTACTTC.

V is TRBV6-5 and J is TRBJ2-7, with D possibly TRBD1 on 6 matching bases. The CDR3 consists of 16 residues. Trimming left V 0 bases short and J 7 bases short, with 19 bases between. Germline CDR1 is MNHEY and CDR2 is SVGAGI. CDR3 sequence reads: CASSYSADSNVREQYF. The CDR3, as DNA: TGTGCCAGCAGTTACTCAGCGGACAGTAATGTACGGGAGCAGTACTTC.

Here the CDR3 DNA reads TGTGCCAGCAGTTACGCTAGCGGGGAGCTGTTTTTT. It yields the protein CASSYASGELFF. This chain uses TRBV6-2 or TRBV6-3 with TRBJ2-2; D uncertain. The germline V gene encodes CDR1 MNHEY and CDR2 SVGEGT. The CDR3 spans 12 residues. Trimming pared 2 bases from V and 7 bases from J, leaving 5 bases between.

This clonotype was counted many times. The gene calls are TRBV3-1 and TRBJ1-2; no clear D. Trimming removed 1 base at V and 7 bases at J, with 10 bases between. Per germline, CDR1 LGHDT and CDR2 YNNKEL (reference sequence). This CDR3 has 13 amino acids. The CDR3 spells CASSQAASSGYTF. The CDR3 DNA reads TGTGCCAGCAGCCAAGCGGCTTCGAGTGGCTACACCTTC.

The sample holds a few counts of this clonotype. The chain links TRBV7-2 to TRBJ2-7, with 9 bases matching TRBD1. The length of the CDR3 is 15 residues. V gave up 6 bases and J gave up 3 bases; unmatched junction bases: 9. Germline CDR1 SGHTA, CDR2 FQGNSA. For the CDR3, the DNA is TGTGCCAGCAGTATCGACAGGGGGGCTTTCTACGAGCAGTACTTC. It codes for CASSIDRGAFYEQYF.

The rearrangement uses TRBV6-2 or TRBV6-3 and TRBJ2-6, with D possibly TRBD2 on 6 matching bases. Trimming took off 2 bases at V and 2 bases at J, with 13 bases between the two ends. CDR1 is MNHEY, CDR2 SVGEGT, per germline. The CDR3 has 17 residues. The CDR3 is CASSYDGRGTGANVLTF. CDR3 DNA: TGTGCCAGCAGTTACGACGGGAGAGGAACTGGGGCCAACGTCCTGACTTTC.

The rearrangement links TRBV18 to TRBJ2-1; 13 nucleotides match TRBD2. J gave up 7 bases and V 3 bases, and 6 bases lay outside the gene matches. The CDR3 extends over 16 amino acids. Germline V gene sequence: CDR1 KGHSH, CDR2 LQKENI. The CDR3 DNA is TGTGCCAGCTCACCCTCGACTAGCGGGAGGTCGAATGAGCAGTTCTTC. It translates to CASSPSTSGRSNEQFF.

V is TRBV20-1 and J is TRBJ2-5; no clear D. This CDR3 region has 12 residues. Germline-derived CDR1 and CDR2 are DFQATT and SNEGSKA (reference sequence). Trimming shortened V by 1 base and J by 3 bases, and 6 bases separated the two germline ends. CDR3 loop: CSARARKETQYF. For the CDR3, the DNA is TGCAGTGCTAGAGCTAGAAAAGAGACCCAGTACTTC.

This clonotype has a handful of counts. V is TRBV4-3 and J is TRBJ2-5; 7 bases map to TRBD2. Per the germline V gene, CDR1 is LGHNA and CDR2 is YSLEER. The CDR3 contains 16 residues. The V and J ends lost 0 bases and 5 bases, in that order; junction bases with no gene match: 9. The CDR3: CASSQDFRGSWETQYF. The DNA for the CDR3 is TGCGCCAGCAGCCAAGATTTCCGCGGGAGTTGGGAGACCCAGTACTTC.

The rearrangement uses TRBV12-5 and TRBJ2-1, with TRBD2 as a possible D gene (5 bases). V lost 5 bases and J lost 10, with 12 bases in between. The CDR3 runs 12 residues. The germline gives CDR1 LGHNT, CDR2 FRNRAP. CDR3 region: CASGHPSGEQFF. The CDR3 DNA sequence: TGTGCTAGTGGTCATCCTTCGGGAGAGCAGTTCTTC.

The V gene is TRBV9, the J gene TRBJ2-7, with 14 bases that match TRBD2. Germline CDR1 is SGDLS and CDR2 is YYNGEE. Trimming removed 0 bases from V and 6 bases from J; junction bases left unmatched: 2. The CDR3 is made up of 15 amino acids. CDR3 region: CASSVGTSGRSEQYF. CDR3 in DNA: TGTGCCAGCAGCGTAGGGACTAGCGGGAGGAGCGAGCAGTACTTC.

The J gene is TRBJ1-2, the V gene TRBV27, with D hard to call. Per germline, CDR1 MNHEY and CDR2 SMNVEV (reference sequence). V lost 5 bases and J 6 bases, leaving 13 bases between the germline ends. CDR3 length equals 13 residues. DNA for the CDR3: TGTGCCAGCAGTCCGGACGGAAACCATGGCTACACCTTC. It encodes CASSPDGNHGYTF.

This clonotype was seen only a few times. The V and J genes are TRBV7-9 and TRBJ1-1, with D maybe TRBD1 (6 bases). V shed 3 bases and J shed 0 bases, with 8 bases lying between them. The CDR3 sequence is 14 residues long. CDR1 SEHNR and CDR2 FQNEAQ come from the germline V gene (reference sequence). The CDR3 DNA sequence: TGTGCCAGCAGCTTGGAGGGGGTGAACACTGAAGCTTTCTTT. Translation gives CASSLEGVNTEAFF.

The J gene is TRBJ2-1, the V gene TRBV5-1; D remains ambiguous. The CDR3 length is 15 residues. V was clipped by 3 bases and J by 2 bases, with 12 bases between them. Germline V gene data show CDR1 as SGHRS and CDR2 as YFSETQ. CDR3 loop: CASSSGSQTYNEQFF. The CDR3 DNA follows: TGCGCCAGCAGCTCCGGTTCCCAGACCTACAATGAGCAGTTCTTC.

The V and J genes are TRBV12-3 or TRBV12-4 and TRBJ1-2, with TRBD1 matching over 8 bases. This CDR3 has 15 amino acids. J lost 2 bases, V lost 6 bases, and 8 bases had no gene match. The chain's CDR3 is CASSPNRQGNYGYTF. The CDR3 region has the DNA TGTGCCAGCAGCCCAAACCGACAGGGGAACTATGGCTACACCTTC.